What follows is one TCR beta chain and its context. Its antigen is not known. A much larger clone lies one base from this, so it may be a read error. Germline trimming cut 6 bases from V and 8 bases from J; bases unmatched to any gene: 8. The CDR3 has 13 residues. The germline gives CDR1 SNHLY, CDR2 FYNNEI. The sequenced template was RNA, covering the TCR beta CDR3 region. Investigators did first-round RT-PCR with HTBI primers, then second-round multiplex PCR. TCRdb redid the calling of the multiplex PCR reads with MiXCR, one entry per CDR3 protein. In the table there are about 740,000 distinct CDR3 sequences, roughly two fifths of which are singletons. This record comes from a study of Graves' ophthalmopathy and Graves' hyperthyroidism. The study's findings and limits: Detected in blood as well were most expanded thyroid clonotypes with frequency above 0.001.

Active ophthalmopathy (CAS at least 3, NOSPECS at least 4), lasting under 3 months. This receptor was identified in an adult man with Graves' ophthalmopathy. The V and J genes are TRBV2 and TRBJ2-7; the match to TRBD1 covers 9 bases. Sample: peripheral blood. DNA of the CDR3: TGTGCCAGCAGGCCCCCGGGACAGGGAAAGCAGTACTTC. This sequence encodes CASRPPGQGKQYF.